This entry lists 25 T cell receptor beta chains sequenced from one sample in a study of cytomegalovirus exposure and HLA in healthy donors. The PCR used 60 Vbeta and 13 Jbeta primers. The table came from immunoSEQ multiplex PCR; TCRdb's copy has only in-frame clones and leaves some out. The repertoire holds 65,000 to 70,000 clones, with around 91% as singletons. The sequenced material came from PBMCs. The source of these receptors is a woman aged 25-40 years in good health and CMV-seropositive.

This chain links TRBV7-9 with TRBJ2-7, with D unresolved. V gave up 5 bases and J gave up 0 bases, with 14 bases separating them. Per germline, CDR1 SEHNR and CDR2 FQNEAQ (reference sequence). This CDR3 is built from 15 residues. The CDR3 protein is CASSPGDPSSYEQYF. CDR3 DNA: TGTGCCAGCAGCCCCGGAGATCCCAGCTCCTACGAGCAGTACTTC.

The chain carries TRBV5-1 and TRBJ2-2; a possible D gene is TRBD2 (5 bases). CDR3 length: 15 amino acids. V was shortened by 0 bases and J by 6 bases, with 12 bases between the two germline ends. The V gene's germline CDR1 is SGHRS and CDR2 YFSETQ. The CDR3 DNA is TGCGCCAGCAGCTTGGTGATCTCGGGGTCCGGGGAGCTGTTTTTT. Protein sequence: CASSLVISGSGELFF. The whole variable domain, filled in from reference TRBV5-1 and TRBJ2-2, reads KAGVTQTPRYLIKTRGQQVTLSCSPISGHRSVSWYQQTPGQGLQFLFEYFSETQRNKGNFPGRFSGRQFSNSRSEMNVSTLELGDSALYLCASSLVISGSGELFFGEGSRLTVL.

The chain joins TRBV7-2 to TRBJ1-1; D uncertain. The V gene lost 3 bases and the J gene lost 1 base, with 6 bases spanning the gap. The CDR3 spans 13 residues. Looked up from germline, CDR1 is SGHTA and CDR2 is FQGNSA. CDR3 protein: CASSFNRNTEAFF. In DNA, the CDR3 is TGTGCCAGCAGCTTTAATAGGAACACTGAAGCTTTCTTT. Together with reference TRBV7-2 and TRBJ1-1, the CDR3 gives the full variable domain: GAGVSQSPSNKVTEKGKDVELRCDPISGHTALYWYRQSLGQGLEFLIYFQGNSAPDKSGLPSDRFSAERTGGSVSTLTIQRTQQEDSAVYLCASSFNRNTEAFFGQGTRLTVV.

In its sample, this clone was seen once. V gene TRBV5-5 combines with J gene TRBJ2-5; no reliable D call. Germline V gene sequence: CDR1 SGHKS, CDR2 YYEKEE (reference sequence). The length of the CDR3 is 16 residues. V gave up 0 bases and J gave up 2 bases, with 14 bases separating them. The CDR3 DNA follows: TGTGCCAGCAGCTTGGTACTTAAAAGTTATCAAGAGACCCAGTACTTC. Translation gives CASSLVLKSYQETQYF.

V is TRBV14 and J is TRBJ2-3; 7 positions agree with TRBD2. The CDR3 extends over 14 amino acids. Losses at the gene ends were 4 bases for V and 6 bases for J; bases not matched to a gene: 7. Germline V gene sequence: CDR1 SGHDN, CDR2 FVKESK. In DNA, the CDR3 is TGTGCCAGCAGCCGCGTGACTAGCATGGATACGCAGTATTTT. The encoded protein is CASSRVTSMDTQYF.

The chain couples TRBV7-8 to TRBJ1-2; 7 bases agree with TRBD1. V shed 3 bases, J shed 2 bases, and the junction held 12 bases outside the gene matches. The CDR3 covers 17 residues. Germline V gene sequence: CDR1 SGHVS, CDR2 FQNEAQ. CDR3: CASSFFSSTGRNYGYTF. The CDR3 nucleotides read TGTGCCAGCAGCTTCTTTAGCTCGACAGGGAGGAACTATGGCTACACCTTC.

The chain links TRBV30 to TRBJ1-2; D call uncertain. The germline V gene encodes CDR1 GTSNPN and CDR2 SVGIG (reference sequence). This CDR3 is built from 14 residues. V was pared by 0 bases and J by 2 bases, with 10 bases between. The CDR3 bases are TGTGCCTGGAGTGTACAATCGAGGAACTATGGCTACACCTTC. This encodes CAWSVQSRNYGYTF.

The chain recombines TRBV21-1 with TRBJ1-2. TRBV21-1 is given as a pseudogene. The CDR3 extends over 12 amino acids. Here the CDR3 DNA reads TGTGCCAGCAGCAAAGGGTGGGAGGGGATTTCCTTC. This translates into CASSKGWEGISF.

The chain employs TRBV28 and TRBJ1-2; perhaps TRBD1 as D (5 bases). The length of the CDR3 is 14 residues. V gave up 6 bases and J gave up 5 bases, with 16 bases separating them. Per the germline V gene, CDR1 is MDHEN and CDR2 is SYDVKM. CDR3 in DNA: TGTGCCAGCAGACCTGGGACTGCTTCGTATGGCTACACCTTC. Translated: CASRPGTASYGYTF.

This chain links TRBV5-1 with TRBJ2-1; the match to TRBD2 covers 13 bases. V lost 7 bases, J lost 8 bases, and 9 bases stayed unmatched. The CDR3 is made up of 15 amino acids. CDR1 and CDR2 from the germline V gene are SGHRS and YFSETQ. CDR3 DNA sequence: TGCGCCAGCCATCAACTAGCGGGAGGGAGGGATGAGCAGTTCTTC. It is translated as CASHQLAGGRDEQFF.

J is TRBJ2-1 and V is TRBV11-2; the D gene is possibly TRBD2 (6 bases). Trimming removed 4 bases from V and 0 bases from J, with 19 bases in between. Germline CDR1 and CDR2: SGHAT and FQNNGV. The CDR3 consists of 18 residues. CDR3: CASSYIRDSLLSYNEQFF. The CDR3 bases are TGTGCCAGCAGCTATATCCGGGACTCCTTACTCTCCTACAATGAGCAGTTCTTC.

CDR3 in DNA: TGTGCCAGCAGCTTAGTAGTATCGTTTGGAAACACCATATATTTT. This translates into CASSLVVSFGNTIYF. The chain recombines TRBV11-2 with TRBJ1-3; no clear D gene. In germline, CDR1 is SGHAT, CDR2 FQNNGV. CDR3 length equals 15 residues. The ends were cut back, 1 base at V and 3 bases at J, with 10 bases in the middle.

The rearrangement links TRBV6-6 to TRBJ2-2, with 11 positions matching TRBD2. This CDR3 contains 15 residues. With V trimmed by 0 bases and J by 8 bases, 2 bases remained unmatched. CDR1 and CDR2 (germline): MNHNY, SVGAGI (reference sequence). The CDR3 loop is CASSYSSGREGELFF. CDR3 nucleotide sequence: TGTGCCAGCAGTTACTCTAGCGGGAGGGAGGGGGAGCTGTTTTTT.

This clone appeared once. The chain combines TRBV5-1 with TRBJ2-7; unclear D gene. Trimming took 0 bases from V and 4 from J, leaving 14 bases between them. Germline V gene sequence: CDR1 SGHRS, CDR2 YFSETQ. The CDR3 covers 15 residues. The CDR3 DNA is TGCGCCAGCAGCTTGGAACCCCCGTGGCTTTACGAGCAGTACTTC. Its translation: CASSLEPPWLYEQYF.

The chain joins TRBV21-1 to TRBJ1-1. TRBV21-1 counts as a pseudogene. This CDR3 is 14 amino acids long. DNA of the CDR3: TGTGCCAGCAGCAAAGCGCGGGGGGGATTTGAAGCTTTCTTT. It is translated as CASSKARGGFEAFF.

The V and J genes are TRBV9 and TRBJ2-5; 7 bases align to TRBD1. The DNA end lines up better with TRBJ2-7; the J call may be wrong. Per the germline V gene, CDR1 is SGDLS and CDR2 is YYNGEE. The CDR3 has 15 residues. DNA for the CDR3: TGTGCCAGCAGCGCAGGGGACAGTTTAACCTACGAGCAGTACTTC. Protein product: CASSAGDSLTYEQYF.

The rearrangement uses TRBV9 and TRBJ2-1, with unresolved D. Deletions cut 4 bases from V and 8 bases from J, with 16 bases between. Looked up from germline, CDR1 is SGDLS and CDR2 is YYNGEE. The CDR3 sequence is 14 residues long. The CDR3: CASSPSTQVYEQFF. CDR3 coding DNA: TGTGCCAGCAGCCCTTCCACCCAGGTGTATGAGCAGTTCTTC.

The V call is TRBV2, the J call TRBJ2-5; 12 positions match TRBD2. The J call is doubtful: the DNA matches TRBJ2-7 better. The CDR3 has 15 residues. CDR1 and CDR2 from the germline V gene are SNHLY and FYNNEI. CDR3 region: CASRMTSGSLLEQYF. The DNA of the CDR3 is TGTGCCAGCAGAATGACTAGCGGGAGTTTACTCGAGCAGTACTTC.

The J gene is TRBJ2-2, the V gene TRBV5-1, with D hard to call. CDR3 length: 15 residues. Trimming left V 3 bases short and J 6 bases short, with 15 bases between. Germline values: CDR1 SGHRS, CDR2 YFSETQ. Here the CDR3 reads CASSYVVWRSGELFF. CDR3 sequence (DNA): TGCGCCAGCAGCTACGTTGTCTGGCGGTCCGGGGAGCTGTTTTTT. The full variable domain, completed using reference TRBV5-1 and TRBJ2-2, is KAGVTQTPRYLIKTRGQQVTLSCSPISGHRSVSWYQQTPGQGLQFLFEYFSETQRNKGNFPGRFSGRQFSNSRSEMNVSTLELGDSALYLCASSYVVWRSGELFFGEGSRLTVL.

The V call is TRBV2, the J call TRBJ1-1; 7 bases map to TRBD1. From germline, CDR1 is SNHLY and CDR2 FYNNEI. J was trimmed by 4 bases and V by 5 bases; bases with no gene match: 10. There are 15 residues in the CDR3. The CDR3 here is CASSKAFSGGTEAFF. CDR3 in DNA: TGTGCCAGCAGTAAGGCCTTCTCAGGGGGCACTGAAGCTTTCTTT.

This clone was detected once. The CDR3 sequence is CSVEGAKAYEQYF. The CDR3 DNA follows: TGCAGCGTTGAAGGAGCCAAAGCCTACGAGCAGTACTTC. The V gene is TRBV29-1, the J gene TRBJ2-7, with D uncertain. The CDR3 has 13 residues. In germline, CDR1 is SQVTM, CDR2 ANQGSEA. Trimming stripped 1 base from V and 2 bases from J, with 9 bases between.

The chain couples TRBV27 to TRBJ1-4; D unclear. V lost 5 bases and J 7 bases, leaving 14 bases between the germline ends. Germline V CDR1 and CDR2: MNHEY, SMNVEV (reference sequence). CDR3 size: 14 residues. For the CDR3, the DNA is TGTGCCAGCAGTCCCGGGATAGTCGGTGAAAAACTGTTTTTT. Its translation is CASSPGIVGEKLFF.

The table lists this clone with a count of one. This chain links TRBV7-9 with TRBJ2-7; 11 bases fit TRBD2. The CDR3 spans 17 residues. With 1 base clipped from V and 7 bases from J, the junction kept 12 bases outside the gene matches. The germline gives CDR1 SEHNR, CDR2 FQNEAQ (reference sequence). CDR3 sequence: CASSLDSELAGEEEQYF. DNA of the CDR3: TGTGCCAGCAGCTTAGATTCTGAACTAGCGGGGGAAGAGGAGCAGTACTTC. Supplemented by reference TRBV7-9 and TRBJ2-7, the full variable domain reads DTGVSQNPRHKITKRGQNVTFRCDPISEHNRLYWYRQTLGQGPEFLTYFQNEAQLEKSRLLSDRFSAERPKGSFSTLEIQRTEQGDSAMYLCASSLDSELAGEEEQYFGPGTRLTVT.

The V and J genes are TRBV27 and TRBJ2-1; 7 positions match TRBD1. CDR3 length: 15 residues. The germline V gene encodes CDR1 MNHEY and CDR2 SMNVEV (reference sequence). After removal of 2 bases from V and 4 bases from J, the junction contained 5 bases not matched to a gene. Here the CDR3 DNA reads TGTGCCAGCAGTTTAGCAGGGGGATTGTACAATGAGCAGTTCTTC. Translation: CASSLAGGLYNEQFF.

This clone was seen only once. The chain links TRBV11-2 to TRBJ2-4; no clear D. Germline-derived CDR1 and CDR2 are SGHAT and FQNNGV. The V gene lost 3 bases and the J gene lost 0 bases, with 9 bases spanning the gap. The CDR3 has 15 residues. In DNA, the CDR3 is TGTGCCAGCAGCTTTGATCTACTAGCCAAAAACATTCAGTACTTC. This sequence encodes CASSFDLLAKNIQYF.